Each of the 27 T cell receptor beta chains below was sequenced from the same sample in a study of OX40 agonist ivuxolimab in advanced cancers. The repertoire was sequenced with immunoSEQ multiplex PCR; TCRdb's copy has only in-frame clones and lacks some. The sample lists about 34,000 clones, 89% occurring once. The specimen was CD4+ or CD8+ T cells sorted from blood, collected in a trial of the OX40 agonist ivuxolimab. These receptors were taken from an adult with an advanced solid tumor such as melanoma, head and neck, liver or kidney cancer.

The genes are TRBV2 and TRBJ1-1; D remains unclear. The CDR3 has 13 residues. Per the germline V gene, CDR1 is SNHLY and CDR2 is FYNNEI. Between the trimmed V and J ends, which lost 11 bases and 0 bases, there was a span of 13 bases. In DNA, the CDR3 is TGTGCCGGCAAGGCGGATATGAACACTGAAGCTTTCTTT. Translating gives CAGKADMNTEAFF.

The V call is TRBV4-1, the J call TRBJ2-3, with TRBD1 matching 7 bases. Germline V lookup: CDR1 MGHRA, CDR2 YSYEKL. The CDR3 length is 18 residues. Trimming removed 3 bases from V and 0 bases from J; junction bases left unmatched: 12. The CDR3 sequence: CASSHASGTALSTDTQYF. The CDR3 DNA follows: TGCGCCAGCAGCCACGCTTCCGGGACAGCGCTGAGCACAGATACGCAGTATTTT.

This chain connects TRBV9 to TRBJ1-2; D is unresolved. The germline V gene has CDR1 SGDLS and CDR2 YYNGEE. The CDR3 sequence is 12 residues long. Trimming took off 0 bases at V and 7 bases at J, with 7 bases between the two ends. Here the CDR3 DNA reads TGTGCCAGCAGCGTAGCGGATAGTGGCTACACCTTC. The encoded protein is CASSVADSGYTF.

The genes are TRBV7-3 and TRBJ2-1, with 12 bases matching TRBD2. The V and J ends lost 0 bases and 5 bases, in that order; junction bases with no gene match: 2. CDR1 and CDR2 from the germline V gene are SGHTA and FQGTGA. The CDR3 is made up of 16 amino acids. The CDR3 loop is CASSLTWTSGDNEQFF. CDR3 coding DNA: TGTGCCAGCAGCTTAACGTGGACTAGCGGGGACAATGAGCAGTTCTTC.

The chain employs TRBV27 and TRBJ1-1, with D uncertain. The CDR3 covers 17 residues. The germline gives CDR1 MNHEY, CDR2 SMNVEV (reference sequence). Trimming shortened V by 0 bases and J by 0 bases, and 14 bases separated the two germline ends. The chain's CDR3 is CASSLSLRGIMNTEAFF. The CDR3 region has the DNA TGTGCCAGCAGTTTATCCTTACGGGGAATCATGAACACTGAAGCTTTCTTT.

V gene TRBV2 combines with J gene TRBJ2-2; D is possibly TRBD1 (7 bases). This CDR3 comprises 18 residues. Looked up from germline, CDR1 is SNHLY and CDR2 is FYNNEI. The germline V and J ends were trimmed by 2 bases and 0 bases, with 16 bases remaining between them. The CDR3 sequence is CASSERGLTGTNTGELFF. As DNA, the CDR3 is TGTGCCAGCAGTGAAAGGGGACTGACAGGGACGAACACCGGGGAGCTGTTTTTT.

CDR3 region: CASSSGQGRDQETQYF. CDR3 DNA: TGTGCCAGCAGCTCAGGCCAGGGCCGGGATCAAGAGACCCAGTACTTC. This rearrangement joins TRBV11-3 to TRBJ2-5; D may correspond to TRBD1 or TRBD2 (5 bases each). The V and J ends lost 4 bases and 2 bases respectively, with 17 bases between them. The length of the CDR3 is 16 residues. Germline V lookup: CDR1 SGHNT, CDR2 YENEEA.

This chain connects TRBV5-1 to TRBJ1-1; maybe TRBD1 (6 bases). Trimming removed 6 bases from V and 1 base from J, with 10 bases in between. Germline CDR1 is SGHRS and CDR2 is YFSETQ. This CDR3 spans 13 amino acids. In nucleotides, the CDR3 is TGCGCCAGCAAAGAACAGGGGAACACTGAAGCTTTCTTT. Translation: CASKEQGNTEAFF.

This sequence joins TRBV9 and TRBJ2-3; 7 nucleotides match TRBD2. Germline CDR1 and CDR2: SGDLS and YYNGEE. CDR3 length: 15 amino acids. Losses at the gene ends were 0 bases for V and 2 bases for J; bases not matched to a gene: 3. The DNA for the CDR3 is TGTGCCAGCAGCGTAGAAGCGGGGTACACAGATACGCAGTATTTT. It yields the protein CASSVEAGYTDTQYF. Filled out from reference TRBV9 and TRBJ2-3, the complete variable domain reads DSGVTQTPKHLITATGQRVTLRCSPRSGDLSVYWYQQSLDQGLQFLIQYYNGEERAKGNILERFSAQQFPDLHSELNLSSLELGDSALYFCASSVEAGYTDTQYFGPGTRLTVL.

Here the CDR3 reads CASSLTGVYGYTF. Here the CDR3 DNA reads TGTGCCAGCAGTCTTACAGGGGTATATGGCTACACCTTC. The genes are TRBV27 and TRBJ1-2; 7 bases match TRBD1. V shed 5 bases and J 5 bases; nucleotides not matched to a gene: 5. The germline V gene encodes CDR1 MNHEY and CDR2 SMNVEV (reference sequence). This CDR3 has 13 amino acids.

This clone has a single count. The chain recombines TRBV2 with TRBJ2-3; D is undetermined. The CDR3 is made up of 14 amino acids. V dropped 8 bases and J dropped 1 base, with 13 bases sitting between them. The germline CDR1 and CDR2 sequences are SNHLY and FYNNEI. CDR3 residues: CASLLWVGTDTQYF. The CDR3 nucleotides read TGTGCCAGCCTACTATGGGTGGGCACAGATACGCAGTATTTT.

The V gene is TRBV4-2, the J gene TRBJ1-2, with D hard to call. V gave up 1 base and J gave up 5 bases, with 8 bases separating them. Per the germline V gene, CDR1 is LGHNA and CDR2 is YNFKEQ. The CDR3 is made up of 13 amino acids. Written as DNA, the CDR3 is TGTGCCAGCAGCCAAGTAAATCTGTATGGCTACACCTTC. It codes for CASSQVNLYGYTF.

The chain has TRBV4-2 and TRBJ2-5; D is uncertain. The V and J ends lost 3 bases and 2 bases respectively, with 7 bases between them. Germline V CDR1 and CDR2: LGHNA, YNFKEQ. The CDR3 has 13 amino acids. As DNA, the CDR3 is TGTGCCAGCAGCCAGAACTATCAAGAGACCCAGTACTTC. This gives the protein CASSQNYQETQYF.

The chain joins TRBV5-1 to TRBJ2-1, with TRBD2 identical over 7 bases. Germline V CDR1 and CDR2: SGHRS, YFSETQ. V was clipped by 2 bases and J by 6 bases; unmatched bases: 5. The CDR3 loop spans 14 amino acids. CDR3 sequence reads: CASSFASGINEQFF. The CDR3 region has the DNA TGCGCCAGCAGCTTCGCTAGCGGAATCAATGAGCAGTTCTTC.

The chain's CDR3 is CASSPGDRRQSQFF. CDR3 in DNA: TGTGCCAGCAGTCCAGGGGACAGGAGGCAAAGTCAGTTCTTC. V gene TRBV6-5 combines with J gene TRBJ2-1, with 8 bases fitting TRBD1. The CDR3 runs 14 residues. The germline gives CDR1 MNHEY, CDR2 SVGAGI. The V segment lost 5 bases and the J segment 13 bases; nucleotides outside the gene matches: 13.

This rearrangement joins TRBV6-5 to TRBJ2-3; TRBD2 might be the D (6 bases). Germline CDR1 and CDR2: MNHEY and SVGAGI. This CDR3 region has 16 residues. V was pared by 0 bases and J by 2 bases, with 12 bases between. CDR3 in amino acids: CASSYSGTFSTDTQYF. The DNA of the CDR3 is TGTGCCAGCAGTTACTCCGGGACTTTTTCCACAGATACGCAGTATTTT.

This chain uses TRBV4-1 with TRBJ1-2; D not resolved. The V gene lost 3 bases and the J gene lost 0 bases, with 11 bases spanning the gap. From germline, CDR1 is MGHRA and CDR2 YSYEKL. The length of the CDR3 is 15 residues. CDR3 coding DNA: TGCGCCAGCAGCCATCCACAGCGTACTAACTATGGCTACACCTTC. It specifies CASSHPQRTNYGYTF.

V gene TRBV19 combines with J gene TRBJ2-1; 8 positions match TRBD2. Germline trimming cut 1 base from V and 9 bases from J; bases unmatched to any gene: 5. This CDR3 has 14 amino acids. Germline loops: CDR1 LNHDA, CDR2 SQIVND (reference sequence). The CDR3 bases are TGTGCCAGTAGTATAGGACGTAGCGGGATTGAGCAGTTCTTC. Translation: CASSIGRSGIEQFF.

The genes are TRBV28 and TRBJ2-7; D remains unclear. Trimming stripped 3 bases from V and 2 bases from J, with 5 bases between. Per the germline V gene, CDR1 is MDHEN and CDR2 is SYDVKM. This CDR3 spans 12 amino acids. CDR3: CASSLRPYEQYF. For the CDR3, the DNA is TGTGCCAGCAGTTTGCGACCCTACGAGCAGTACTTC.

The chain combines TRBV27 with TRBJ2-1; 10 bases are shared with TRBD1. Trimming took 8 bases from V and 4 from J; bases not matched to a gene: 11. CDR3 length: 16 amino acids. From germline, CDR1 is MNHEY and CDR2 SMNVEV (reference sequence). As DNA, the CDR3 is TGTGCCAGCGCATATTCCGGGACAGGGGCTTACAATGAGCAGTTCTTC. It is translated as CASAYSGTGAYNEQFF.

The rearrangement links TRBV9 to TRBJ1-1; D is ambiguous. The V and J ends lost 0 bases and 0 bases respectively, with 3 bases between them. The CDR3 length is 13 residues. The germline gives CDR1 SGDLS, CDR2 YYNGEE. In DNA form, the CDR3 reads TGTGCCAGCAGCGTAGATGTGAACACTGAAGCTTTCTTT. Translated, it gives CASSVDVNTEAFF.

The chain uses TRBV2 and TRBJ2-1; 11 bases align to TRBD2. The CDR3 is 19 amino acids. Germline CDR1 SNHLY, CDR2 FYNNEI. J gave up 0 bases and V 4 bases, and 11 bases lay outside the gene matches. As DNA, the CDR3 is TGTGCCAGCAGTGTTAGGGGACTAGCGGCCCGGAGCTCCTACAATGAGCAGTTCTTC. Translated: CASSVRGLAARSSYNEQFF.

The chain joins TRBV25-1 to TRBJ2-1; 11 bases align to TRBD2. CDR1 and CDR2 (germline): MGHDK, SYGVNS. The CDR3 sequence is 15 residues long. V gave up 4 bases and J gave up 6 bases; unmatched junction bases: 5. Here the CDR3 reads CASSVSGRARNEQFF. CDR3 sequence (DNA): TGTGCCAGCAGTGTTAGCGGGAGGGCCCGCAATGAGCAGTTCTTC.

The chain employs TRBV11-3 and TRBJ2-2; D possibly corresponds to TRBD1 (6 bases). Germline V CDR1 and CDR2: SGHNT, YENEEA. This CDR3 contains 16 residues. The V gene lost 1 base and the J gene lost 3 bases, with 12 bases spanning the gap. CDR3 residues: CASSLVRGWYTGELFF. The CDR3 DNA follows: TGTGCCAGCAGCTTAGTCAGGGGATGGTACACCGGGGAGCTGTTTTTT.

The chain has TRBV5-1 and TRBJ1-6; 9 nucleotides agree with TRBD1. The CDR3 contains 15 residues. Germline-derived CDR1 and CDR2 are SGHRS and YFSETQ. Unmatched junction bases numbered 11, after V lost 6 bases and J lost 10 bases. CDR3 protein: CASTSSTGGFSPLHF. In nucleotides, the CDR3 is TGCGCCAGCACAAGCTCGACAGGGGGTTTCTCACCCCTCCACTTT.

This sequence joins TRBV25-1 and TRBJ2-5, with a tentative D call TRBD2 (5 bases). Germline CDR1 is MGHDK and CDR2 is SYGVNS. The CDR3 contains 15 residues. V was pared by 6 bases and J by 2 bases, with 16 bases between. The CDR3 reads CASSPLEGRQETQYF. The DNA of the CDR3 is TGTGCCAGCAGCCCCCTCGAAGGGAGACAAGAGACCCAGTACTTC.

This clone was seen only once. For the CDR3, the DNA is TGTGCCATCAGTGAGTCTAAACAGGGGCCGGGGCCGGGTCAGCCCCAGCATTTT. Protein product: CAISESKQGPGPGQPQHF. The chain links TRBV10-3 to TRBJ1-5; 7 bases are a match to TRBD1. Unmatched junction bases numbered 14, after V lost 0 bases and J lost 6 bases. The CDR3 is made up of 18 amino acids. Per the germline V gene, CDR1 is ENHRY and CDR2 is SYGVKD.